These 22 T cell receptor beta chains were all obtained from the same sample, sequenced in a study of OX40 agonist ivuxolimab in advanced cancers. TCRdb keeps only in-frame clones here, not all; method: immunoSEQ multiplex PCR. The table records approximately 60,000 clones, around 77% of them present only once. Sequenced here: CD4+ or CD8+ T cells sorted from blood, sampled in a trial of the OX40 agonist ivuxolimab. These TCRs come from an adult with an advanced solid tumor such as melanoma, head and neck, liver or kidney cancer.

DNA of the CDR3: TGTGCCAGCTCACCACCGCGGCAGGGCGGCGCAGATACGCAGTATTTT. This codes for CASSPPRQGGADTQYF. The V gene is TRBV18, the J gene TRBJ2-3; the D gene is possibly TRBD1 (5 bases). V lost 0 bases to trimming and J lost 4 bases, with 14 bases between them. The CDR3 is 16 amino acids. Germline loops: CDR1 KGHSH, CDR2 LQKENI.

The V and J genes are TRBV30 and TRBJ2-6; D may be TRBD1 or TRBD2 (5 bases each). The CDR3 spans 16 residues. Germline V gene sequence: CDR1 GTSNPN, CDR2 SVGIG (reference sequence). Trimming removed 2 bases at V and 8 bases at J, with 19 bases between. In nucleotides, the CDR3 is TGTGCCTGGAGTTTGGCAGGGATTACTAGGACCAACGTCCTGACTTTC. It codes for CAWSLAGITRTNVLTF.

The genes are TRBV4-3 and TRBJ1-3, with D possibly being TRBD1 (6 bases). The V end was cut by 0 bases, the J end by 0 bases, with 9 bases between. This CDR3 region has 16 residues. Per germline, CDR1 LGHNA and CDR2 YSLEER. DNA for the CDR3: TGCGCCAGCAGCCAAGAGTCAGGGGACTCTGGAAACACCATATATTTT. It yields the protein CASSQESGDSGNTIYF.

The CDR3, as DNA: TGTGCCAGCAGTCTCGCGAGGGGCAGCTCTGGAAACACCATATATTTT. It specifies CASSLARGSSGNTIYF. The V gene is TRBV7-2, the J gene TRBJ1-3; tentatively, D is TRBD1 (5 bases). Trimming pared 6 bases from V and 0 bases from J, leaving 15 bases between. CDR3 size: 16 residues. Germline CDR1 is SGHTA and CDR2 is FQGNSA. Filled out from reference TRBV7-2 and TRBJ1-3, the complete variable domain reads GAGVSQSPSNKVTEKGKDVELRCDPISGHTALYWYRQSLGQGLEFLIYFQGNSAPDKSGLPSDRFSAERTGGSVSTLTIQRTQQEDSAVYLCASSLARGSSGNTIYFGEGSWLTVV.

This chain connects TRBV10-1 to TRBJ2-3; 10 nucleotides agree with TRBD1. CDR3 length equals 13 residues. The germline CDR1 and CDR2 sequences are WNHNN and SYGVQD (reference sequence). V dropped 4 bases and J dropped 5; count of bases not matched to a gene: 0. The CDR3 spells CASSGTGGDTQYF. The DNA for the CDR3 is TGCGCCAGCAGTGGGACAGGGGGAGATACGCAGTATTTT.

This clone has just a few counts. The genes are TRBV6-6 and TRBJ2-3; D unresolved. The CDR3 is made up of 11 amino acids. Trimming cost V 8 bases and J 4 bases, with 7 bases left between them. From germline, CDR1 is MNHNY and CDR2 SVGAGI (reference sequence). The CDR3 DNA reads TGTGCCAGCGCTGGGGCAGATACGCAGTATTTT. This encodes CASAGADTQYF.

This clone was counted once. CDR3 bases: TGTGCCAGCAGTCAGCTTCAGGGGTATCATCACGAGCAGTACTTC. Translating it yields CASSQLQGYHHEQYF. The genes are TRBV27 and TRBJ2-7, with D possibly TRBD1 on 6 matching bases. The CDR3 runs to 15 residues. Germline V gene lookup returns CDR1 MNHEY and CDR2 SMNVEV (reference sequence). V was cut by 5 bases and J by 5 bases, with 19 bases left in between.

The chain carries TRBV6-1 and TRBJ2-7, with 10 bases fitting TRBD1. The CDR3 consists of 14 residues. The V gene's germline CDR1 is MNHNS and CDR2 SASEGT. The V segment lost 7 bases and the J segment 5 bases; nucleotides outside the gene matches: 8. CDR3 sequence reads: CASKAGTGDNEQYF. In DNA form, the CDR3 reads TGTGCCAGCAAGGCCGGGACAGGGGATAACGAGCAGTACTTC.

The J gene is TRBJ2-1, the V gene TRBV12-5, with 10 bases lining up with TRBD2. After removal of 6 bases from V and 6 bases from J, the junction contained 14 bases not matched to a gene. CDR1 is LGHNT and CDR2 is FRNRAP in the germline V gene. This CDR3 has 17 residues. CDR3: CASGPPSGSGVVNEQFF. Written as DNA, the CDR3 is TGTGCTAGTGGACCCCCTAGCGGGAGCGGGGTAGTCAATGAGCAGTTCTTC.

The rearrangement uses TRBV7-2 and TRBJ2-7; TRBD1 matches 8 bases. Germline loops: CDR1 SGHTA, CDR2 FQGNSA. The CDR3 is 15 residues long. J lost 6 bases, V lost 3 bases, and 10 bases had no gene match. The chain's CDR3 is CASSLMTGETSEQYF. For the CDR3, the DNA is TGTGCCAGCAGCTTGATGACAGGGGAAACCTCCGAGCAGTACTTC.

V is TRBV5-1 and J is TRBJ2-7, with unresolved D. V gave up 5 bases and J gave up 5 bases, with 17 bases separating them. This CDR3 contains 14 residues. The germline CDR1 and CDR2 sequences are SGHRS and YFSETQ. The CDR3 bases are TGCGCCAGCAGACCCTCTCTAGGTTTCAACGAGCAGTACTTC. It yields the protein CASRPSLGFNEQYF. The entire variable domain, with the rest obtained from reference TRBV5-1 and TRBJ2-7, is as follows: KAGVTQTPRYLIKTRGQQVTLSCSPISGHRSVSWYQQTPGQGLQFLFEYFSETQRNKGNFPGRFSGRQFSNSRSEMNVSTLELGDSALYLCASRPSLGFNEQYFGPGTRLTVT.

The chain is built from TRBV2 and TRBJ2-1, with 7 bases lining up with TRBD2. This CDR3 is built from 14 residues. The ends lost 9 bases at V and 6 bases at J; junction bases unmatched: 11. The germline V gene has CDR1 SNHLY and CDR2 FYNNEI. CDR3 in DNA: TGTGCCAGGGGTGGGCTAGCGGCCATCAATGAGCAGTTCTTC. Translated, it gives CARGGLAAINEQFF.

This sequence joins TRBV4-3 and TRBJ1-1; D gene uncertain. In germline, CDR1 is LGHNA, CDR2 YSLEER. V lost 2 bases to trimming and J lost 1 base, with 8 bases between them. The CDR3 is 14 residues long. CDR3 loop: CASSQSAENTEAFF. The CDR3, as DNA: TGCGCCAGCAGCCAAAGCGCAGAGAACACTGAAGCTTTCTTT.

The chain links TRBV11-2 to TRBJ1-1; possible D gene TRBD1, 5 bases. CDR1 is SGHAT, CDR2 FQNNGV, per germline. The CDR3 length is 14 residues. V was clipped by 2 bases and J by 4 bases, with 11 bases between them. The CDR3 region has the DNA TGTGCCAGCAGCTTATGGGGGGGTGTCACTGAAGCTTTCTTT. This codes for CASSLWGGVTEAFF.

This clone came up once. The chain combines TRBV5-1 with TRBJ2-2; tentatively, D is TRBD1 or TRBD2 (5 bases each). Trimming removed 4 bases from V and 4 bases from J, with 11 bases in between. Germline V CDR1 and CDR2: SGHRS, YFSETQ. The CDR3 consists of 14 residues. This CDR3 reads CASSHQGRTGELFF. For the CDR3, the DNA is TGCGCCAGCAGCCACCAGGGACGCACCGGGGAGCTGTTTTTT.

This chain uses TRBV5-4 with TRBJ1-1; 8 bases line up with TRBD1. V gave up 2 bases and J gave up 3 bases; unmatched junction bases: 3. This CDR3 comprises 14 residues. Germline V CDR1 and CDR2: SGHNT, YYREEE (reference sequence). The CDR3 nucleotides are TGTGCCAGCAGCTTAACAGGGGGGGACACTGAAGCTTTCTTT. It encodes CASSLTGGDTEAFF.

CDR3 in amino acids: CASSLEAGGMNTEAFF. Written as DNA, the CDR3 is TGCGCCAGCAGCTTGGAGGCAGGGGGTATGAACACTGAAGCTTTCTTT. This chain uses TRBV5-1 with TRBJ1-1; 7 bases agree with TRBD1. The germline V gene has CDR1 SGHRS and CDR2 YFSETQ. V trimming: 0 bases; J trimming: 0 bases; junction bases outside the gene matches: 5. CDR3 length: 16 residues. Based on the CDR3 plus reference TRBV5-1 and TRBJ1-1, the full variable domain is KAGVTQTPRYLIKTRGQQVTLSCSPISGHRSVSWYQQTPGQGLQFLFEYFSETQRNKGNFPGRFSGRQFSNSRSEMNVSTLELGDSALYLCASSLEAGGMNTEAFFGQGTRLTVV.

This sequence joins TRBV19 and TRBJ1-3; no clear D gene. The germline V gene encodes CDR1 LNHDA and CDR2 SQIVND (reference sequence). Trimming took 4 bases from V and 7 from J, leaving 17 bases between them. CDR3 size: 15 residues. The CDR3 spells CASSNRAGGGNTIYF. CDR3 nucleotide sequence: TGTGCCAGTAGTAACCGGGCAGGAGGAGGGAACACCATATATTTT.

The chain is built from TRBV30 and TRBJ1-5; no clear D gene. V was clipped by 2 bases and J by 4 bases, with 9 bases between them. The CDR3 spans 13 residues. Germline V gene sequence: CDR1 GTSNPN, CDR2 SVGIG (reference sequence). CDR3 bases: TGTGCCTGGAGTATGAAGGCGAATCAGCCCCAGCATTTT. Translated, it gives CAWSMKANQPQHF.

The V call is TRBV4-1, the J call TRBJ2-5; D ambiguous. Germline V gene sequence: CDR1 MGHRA, CDR2 YSYEKL. The germline V and J ends were trimmed by 1 base and 1 base, with 10 bases remaining between them. The CDR3 has 15 amino acids. The CDR3 DNA sequence: TGCGCCAGCAGCCAAGTATTACTGGTCCAAGAGACCCAGTACTTC. Its translation: CASSQVLLVQETQYF.

The genes are TRBV15 and TRBJ1-2; tentatively, D is TRBD1 (5 bases). Germline V lookup: CDR1 LNHNV, CDR2 YYDKDF (reference sequence). This CDR3 is built from 13 residues. Trimming pared 1 base from V and 8 bases from J, leaving 11 bases between. The CDR3, as DNA: TGTGCCACCAGCAGAGGGCAGGGAAACGGCTACACCTTC. It codes for CATSRGQGNGYTF.

This sequence joins TRBV18 and TRBJ1-2; 7 positions match TRBD1. Germline CDR1 is KGHSH and CDR2 is LQKENI. Trimming cost V 6 bases and J 4 bases; bases outside gene matches: 11. The CDR3 spans 15 residues. The CDR3 reads CASSRVGQTVYGYTF. The CDR3 DNA reads as TGTGCCAGCTCCCGCGTGGGACAGACGGTCTATGGCTACACCTTC.